The text below deals with one T cell receptor beta chain. The data originate from a study of neoadjuvant anti-PD-1 for oral cavity cancer. Only in-frame clones appear in the TCRdb table, and some are missing; sequencing was by immunoSEQ multiplex PCR. The table has about 15,000 clones, around 34% seen once. Time point reported: after neoadjuvant nivolumab, at surgical resection. Material: tumor tissue, obtained after nivolumab (anti-PD-1) treatment. The TCR sequence derives from a person between 35 and 79 years old with oral cavity squamous cell carcinoma.

The CDR3 spells CASRVLVDEGLPEAFF. CDR3 bases: TGTGCCAGCAGGGTTTTAGTCGATGAGGGGTTGCCTGAAGCTTTCTTT. The V call is TRBV7-2, the J call TRBJ1-1; weak D call: TRBD1 (5 bases). The CDR3 runs to 16 residues. V was pared by 6 bases and J by 6 bases, with 23 bases between. Germline V gene data show CDR1 as SGHTA and CDR2 as FQGNSA.